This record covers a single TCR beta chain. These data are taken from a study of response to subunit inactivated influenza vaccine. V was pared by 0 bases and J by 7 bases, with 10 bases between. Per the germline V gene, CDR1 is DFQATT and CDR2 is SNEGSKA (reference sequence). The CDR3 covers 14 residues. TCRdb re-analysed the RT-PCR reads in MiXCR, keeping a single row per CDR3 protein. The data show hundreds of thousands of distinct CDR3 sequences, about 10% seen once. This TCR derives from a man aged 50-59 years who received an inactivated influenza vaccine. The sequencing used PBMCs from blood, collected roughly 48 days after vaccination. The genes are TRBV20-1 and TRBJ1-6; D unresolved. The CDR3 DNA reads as TGCAGTGCTAGAGATTGGACGGAGAATTCACCCCTCCACTTT. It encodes CSARDWTENSPLHF.